The clone carrying this T cell receptor beta chain was detected only a few times. The sample comes from a study of blood T cell repertoires in COVID-19. Study overall: Some COVID-19 samples were acute and others convalescent; all came from the United States, Italy and Spain. In each case, the material was cDNA or gDNA derived from T cells, B-cell-depleted T cells, or PBMCs.

V was pared by 5 bases and J by 1 base, with 3 bases of the junction left unmatched. The CDR3 extends over 15 amino acids. In germline, CDR1 is SGHTA, CDR2 FQGTGA. Original data processing: Reference gene primer amplification yielded estimated nucleated cell counts. Produced via immunoSEQ multiplex PCR; TCRdb's table is partial and in-frame only. V, J and clone size were drawn from that table, and D and trimming were deduced from the DNA. The sample has 35,000 to 45,000 clones; roughly nine tenths are singletons. This chain connects TRBV7-3 to TRBJ2-3, with 10 bases that match TRBD2. The TCR sequence derives from a man between 65 and 80 years old with acute or convalescent COVID-19. Material for sequencing was peripheral blood. This CDR3 reads CASSLLAGGTDTQYF. CDR3 DNA sequence: TGTGCCAGCAGCCTGCTAGCGGGAGGCACAGATACGCAGTATTTT. The complete variable domain, with remaining parts taken from reference TRBV7-3 and TRBJ2-3, reads GAGVSQTPSNKVTEKGKYVELRCDPISGHTALYWYRQSLGQGPEFLIYFQGTGAADDSGLPNDRFFAVRPEGSVSTLKIQRTERGDSAVYLCASSLLAGGTDTQYFGPGTRLTVL.